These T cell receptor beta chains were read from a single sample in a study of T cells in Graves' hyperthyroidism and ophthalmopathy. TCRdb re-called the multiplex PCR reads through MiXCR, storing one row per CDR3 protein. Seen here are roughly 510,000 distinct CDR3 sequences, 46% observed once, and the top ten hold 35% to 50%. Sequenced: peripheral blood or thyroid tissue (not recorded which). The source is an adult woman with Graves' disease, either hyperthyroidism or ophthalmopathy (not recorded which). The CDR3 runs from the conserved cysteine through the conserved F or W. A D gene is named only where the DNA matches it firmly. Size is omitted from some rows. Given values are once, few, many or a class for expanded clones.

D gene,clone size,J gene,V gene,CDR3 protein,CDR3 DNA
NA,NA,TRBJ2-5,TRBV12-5,CASGFWGRSETQYF,TGTGCTAGTGGTTTTTGGGGACGGTCGGAGACCCAGTACTTC
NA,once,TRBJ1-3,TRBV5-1,CASSAGQQISGNTIYF,TGCGCCAGCAGCGCCGGGCAGCAAATCTCTGGAAACACCATATATTTT
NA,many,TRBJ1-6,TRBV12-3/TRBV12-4,CASSFGRHNSPLHF,TGTGCCAGCAGTTTTGGTCGGCATAATTCACCCCTCCACTTT
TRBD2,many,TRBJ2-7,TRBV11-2,CASSGSGTGYEQYF,TGTGCCAGCAGCGGCAGCGGGACCGGTTACGAGCAGTACTTC
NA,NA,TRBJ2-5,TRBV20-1,CSTNGAVGETQYF,TGCAGTACTAATGGAGCGGTCGGTGAGACCCAGTACTTC
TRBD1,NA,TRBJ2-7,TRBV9,CASSGGQGGTGQYF,TGTGCCAGCAGCGGAGGACAGGGGGGGACCGGGCAGTACTTC
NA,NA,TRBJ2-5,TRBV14,CASSQGTAATQYF,TGTGCCAGCAGCCAAGGGACAGCCGCGACCCAGTACTTC
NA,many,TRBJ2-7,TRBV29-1,CSVGPGSHEQYF,TGCAGCGTTGGTCCAGGCTCTCACGAGCAGTACTTC
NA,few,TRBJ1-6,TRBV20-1,CSAPQTSSYNSPLHF,TGCAGTGCCCCTCAAACGAGCTCCTATAATTCACCCCTCCACTTT
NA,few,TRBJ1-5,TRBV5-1,CASSPGPASNQPQHF,TGTGCCAGCAGCCCGGGACCGGCTAGCAATCAGCCCCAGCATTTT
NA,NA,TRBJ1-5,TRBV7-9,CASSLTSPYSNQPQHF,TGTGCCAGCAGCTTAACCAGCCCTTATAGCAATCAGCCCCAGCATTTT
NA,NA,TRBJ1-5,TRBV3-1,CASSQAGHQPQHF,TGTGCCAGCAGCCAAGCAGGGCATCAGCCCCAGCATTTT
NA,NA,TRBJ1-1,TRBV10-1,CASSESRTMNTEAFF,TGCGCCAGCAGTGAGTCTCGGACCATGAACACTGAAGCTTTCTTT
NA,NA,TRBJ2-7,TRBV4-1,CASSQATVYEQYF,TGCGCCAGCAGCCAAGCTACCGTCTACGAGCAGTACTTC
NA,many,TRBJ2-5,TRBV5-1,CASSAGLQETQYF,TGCGCCAGCAGCGCGGGACTTCAAGAGACCCAGTACTTC
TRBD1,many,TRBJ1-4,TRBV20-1,CSAQGALVPNEKLFF,TGCAGTGCGCAGGGGGCCCTCGTACCTAATGAAAAACTGTTTTTT
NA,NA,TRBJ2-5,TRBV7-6,CASSIYLCSAEGGREETQYF,NA
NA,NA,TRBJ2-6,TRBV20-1,CSASPSGANVLTF,TGCAGTGCTAGCCCCTCTGGGGCCAACGTCCTGACTTTC
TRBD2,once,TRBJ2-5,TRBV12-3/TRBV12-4,CASRLAGVGETQYF,TGTGCCAGCAGACTAGCGGGAGTGGGCGAGACCCAGTACTTC
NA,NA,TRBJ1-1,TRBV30,CAWRLVYTEAFF,TGTGCCTGGAGACTAGTCTACACTGAAGCTTTCTTT
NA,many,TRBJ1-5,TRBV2,CASSFSDSNQPQHF,TGTGCCAGCAGTTTCTCGGATAGCAATCAGCCCCAGCATTTT
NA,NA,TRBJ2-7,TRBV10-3,CAISDFDSTSF,TGTGCCATCAGTGACTTCGACAGTACAAGTTTC
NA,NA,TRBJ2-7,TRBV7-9,CASSHRHTPYEQYF,TGTGCCAGCAGCCACCGGCACACCCCCTACGAGCAGTACTTC
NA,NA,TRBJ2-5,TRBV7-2,CASSKQGRTQETQYF,TGTGCCAGCAGCAAACAGGGTCGTACCCAAGAGACCCAGTACTTC
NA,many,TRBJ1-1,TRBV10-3,CAIREGGTEAFF,TGTGCCATCAGGGAAGGGGGCACTGAAGCTTTCTTT
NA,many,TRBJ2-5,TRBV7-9,CATSAEGGETQYF,TGTGCCACCTCAGCGGAGGGCGGAGAGACCCAGTACTTC
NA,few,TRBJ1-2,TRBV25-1,CASSLGREDYGYTF,TGTGCCAGCAGTCTGGGCAGGGAGGACTATGGCTACACCTTC
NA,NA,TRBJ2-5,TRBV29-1,CSGRAAQETQYF,TGCAGCGGCCGGGCCGCACAAGAGACCCAGTACTTC
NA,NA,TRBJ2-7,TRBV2,CASSDDSVMQYF,TGTGCCAGCAGTGATGACAGCGTAATGCAGTACTTC
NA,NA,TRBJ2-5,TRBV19,CASSIVGKETQYF,TGTGCCAGTAGTATAGTGGGCAAAGAGACCCAGTACTTC